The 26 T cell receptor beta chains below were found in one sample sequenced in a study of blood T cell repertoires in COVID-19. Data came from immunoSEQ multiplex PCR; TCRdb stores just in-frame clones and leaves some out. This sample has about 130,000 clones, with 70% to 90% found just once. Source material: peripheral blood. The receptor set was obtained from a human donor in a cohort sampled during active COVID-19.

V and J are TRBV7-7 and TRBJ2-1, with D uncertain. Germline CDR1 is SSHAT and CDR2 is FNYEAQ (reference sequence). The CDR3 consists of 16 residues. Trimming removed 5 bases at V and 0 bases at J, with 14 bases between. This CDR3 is CASSPDGPRSYNEQFF. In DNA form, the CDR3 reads TGTGCCAGCAGCCCCGATGGCCCCCGCTCCTACAATGAGCAGTTCTTC.

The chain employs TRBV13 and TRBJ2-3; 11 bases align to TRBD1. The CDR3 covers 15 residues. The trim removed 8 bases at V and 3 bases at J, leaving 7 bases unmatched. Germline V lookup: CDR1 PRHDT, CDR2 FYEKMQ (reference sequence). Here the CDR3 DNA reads TGTGCCAGCGGGATAAGGGACAGGGGGACAGATACGCAGTATTTT. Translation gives CASGIRDRGTDTQYF. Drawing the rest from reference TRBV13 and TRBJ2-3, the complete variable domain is AAGVIQSPRHLIKEKRETATLKCYPIPRHDTVYWYQQGPGQDPQFLISFYEKMQSDKGSIPDRFSAQQFSDYHSELNMSSLELGDSALYFCASGIRDRGTDTQYFGPGTRLTVL.

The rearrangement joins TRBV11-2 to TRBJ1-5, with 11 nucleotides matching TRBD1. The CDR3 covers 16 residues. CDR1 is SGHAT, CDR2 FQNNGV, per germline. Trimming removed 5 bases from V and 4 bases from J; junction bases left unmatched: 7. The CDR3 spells CASSPGGDRGNQPQHF. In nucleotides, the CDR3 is TGTGCCAGCAGCCCCGGCGGGGACAGGGGGAATCAGCCCCAGCATTTT. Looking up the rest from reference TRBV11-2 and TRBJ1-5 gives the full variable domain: EAGVAQSPRYKIIEKRQSVAFWCNPISGHATLYWYQQILGQGPKLLIQFQNNGVVDDSQLPKDRFSAERLKGVDSTLKIQPAKLEDSAVYLCASSPGGDRGNQPQHFGDGTRLSIL.

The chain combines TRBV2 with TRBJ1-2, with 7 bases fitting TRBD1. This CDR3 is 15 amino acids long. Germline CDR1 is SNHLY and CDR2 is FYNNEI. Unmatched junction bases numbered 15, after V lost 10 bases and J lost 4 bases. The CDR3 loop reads CATLEDRFAVYGYTF. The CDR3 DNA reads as TGTGCCACCCTGGAGGACAGGTTTGCTGTCTATGGCTACACCTTC.

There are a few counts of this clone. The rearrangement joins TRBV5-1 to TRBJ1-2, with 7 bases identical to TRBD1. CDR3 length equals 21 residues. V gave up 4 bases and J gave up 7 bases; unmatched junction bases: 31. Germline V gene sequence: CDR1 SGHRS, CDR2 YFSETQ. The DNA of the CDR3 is TGCGCCAGCAGCCGGAGATACGGACAGGAAACCTATCGGCGGCTAGTTGGTGGCTACACCTTC. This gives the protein CASSRRYGQETYRRLVGGYTF.

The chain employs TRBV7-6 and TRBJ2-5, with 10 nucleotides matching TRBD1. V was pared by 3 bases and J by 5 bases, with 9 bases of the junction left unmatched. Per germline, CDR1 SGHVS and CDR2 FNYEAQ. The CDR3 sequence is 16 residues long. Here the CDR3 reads CASSLEATGGWETQYF. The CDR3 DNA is TGTGCCAGCAGCTTGGAGGCGACAGGGGGCTGGGAGACCCAGTACTTC.

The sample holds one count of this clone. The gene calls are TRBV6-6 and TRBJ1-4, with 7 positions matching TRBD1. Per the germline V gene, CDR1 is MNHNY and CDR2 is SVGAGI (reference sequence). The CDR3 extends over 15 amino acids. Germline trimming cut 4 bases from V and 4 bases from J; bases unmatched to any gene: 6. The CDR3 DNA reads TGTGCCAGCAGTTTCCCGGGACAGATTAATGAAAAACTGTTTTTT. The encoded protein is CASSFPGQINEKLFF.

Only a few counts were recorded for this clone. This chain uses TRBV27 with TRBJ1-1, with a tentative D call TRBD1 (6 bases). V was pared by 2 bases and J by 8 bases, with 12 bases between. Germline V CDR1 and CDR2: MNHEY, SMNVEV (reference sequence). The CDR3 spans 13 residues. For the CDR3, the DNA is TGTGCCAGCAGTTTAATTGTGGGGGCCGAAGCTTTCTTT. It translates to CASSLIVGAEAFF.

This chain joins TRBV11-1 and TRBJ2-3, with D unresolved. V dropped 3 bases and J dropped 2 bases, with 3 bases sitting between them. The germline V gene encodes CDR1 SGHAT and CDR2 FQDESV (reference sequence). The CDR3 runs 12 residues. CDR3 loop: CASSFITDTQYF. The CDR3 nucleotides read TGTGCCAGCAGCTTTATCACAGATACGCAGTATTTT.

In DNA, the CDR3 is TGTGCCAGCAGCCGAGGGTTGCAGGGGGCGGCTTCACCCCTCCACTTT. It codes for CASSRGLQGAASPLHF. This chain connects TRBV4-2 to TRBJ1-6; 8 positions match TRBD1. The CDR3 contains 16 residues. In germline, CDR1 is LGHNA, CDR2 YNFKEQ. Trimming at V came to 4 bases and at J to 9 bases, leaving 11 bases not matched to a gene.

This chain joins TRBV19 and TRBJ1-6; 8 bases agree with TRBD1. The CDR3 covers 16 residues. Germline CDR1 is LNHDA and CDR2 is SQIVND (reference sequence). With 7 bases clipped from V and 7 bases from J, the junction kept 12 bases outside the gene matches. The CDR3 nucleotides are TGTGCCAGTAAGCGGGGCAGGGGGCTGGAGAATTCACCCCTCCACTTT. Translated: CASKRGRGLENSPLHF.

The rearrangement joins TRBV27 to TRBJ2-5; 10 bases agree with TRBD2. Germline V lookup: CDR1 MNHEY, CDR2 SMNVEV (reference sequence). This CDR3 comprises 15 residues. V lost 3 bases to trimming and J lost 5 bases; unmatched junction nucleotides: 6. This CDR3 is CASSFRSSGGETQYF. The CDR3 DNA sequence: TGTGCCAGCAGTTTTAGGTCTAGCGGGGGTGAGACCCAGTACTTC.

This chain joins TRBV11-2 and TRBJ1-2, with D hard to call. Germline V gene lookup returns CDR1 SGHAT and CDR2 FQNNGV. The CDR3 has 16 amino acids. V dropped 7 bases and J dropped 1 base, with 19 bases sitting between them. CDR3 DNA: TGTGCCAGCACCTCCCCCCCCAGGCACCTTAACTATGGCTACACCTTC. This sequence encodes CASTSPPRHLNYGYTF.

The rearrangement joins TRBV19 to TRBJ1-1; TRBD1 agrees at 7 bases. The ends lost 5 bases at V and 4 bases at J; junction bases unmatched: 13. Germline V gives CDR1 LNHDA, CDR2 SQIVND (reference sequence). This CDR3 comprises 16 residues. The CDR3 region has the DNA TGTGCCAGTAGTCTCCGTACAGGGGCGGGTTTCACTGAAGCTTTCTTT. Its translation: CASSLRTGAGFTEAFF.

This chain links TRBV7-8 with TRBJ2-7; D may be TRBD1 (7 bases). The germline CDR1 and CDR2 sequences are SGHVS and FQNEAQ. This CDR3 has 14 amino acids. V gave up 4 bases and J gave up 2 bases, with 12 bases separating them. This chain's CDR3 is CASSSQGGTYEQYF. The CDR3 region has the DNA TGTGCCAGCAGCTCGCAGGGGGGTACCTACGAGCAGTACTTC.

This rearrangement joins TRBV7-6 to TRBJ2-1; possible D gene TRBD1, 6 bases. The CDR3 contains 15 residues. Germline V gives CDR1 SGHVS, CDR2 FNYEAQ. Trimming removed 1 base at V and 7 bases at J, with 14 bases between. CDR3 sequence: CASSLVSGARNEQFF. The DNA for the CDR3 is TGTGCCAGCAGCTTAGTTTCAGGGGCCAGGAATGAGCAGTTCTTC.

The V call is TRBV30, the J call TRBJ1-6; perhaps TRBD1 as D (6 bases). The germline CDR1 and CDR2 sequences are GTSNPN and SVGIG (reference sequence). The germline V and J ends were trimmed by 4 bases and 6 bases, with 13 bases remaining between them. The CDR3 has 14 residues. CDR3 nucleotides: TGTGCCTGGAATCTACAGGGATTTAATTCACCCCTCCACTTT. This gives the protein CAWNLQGFNSPLHF.

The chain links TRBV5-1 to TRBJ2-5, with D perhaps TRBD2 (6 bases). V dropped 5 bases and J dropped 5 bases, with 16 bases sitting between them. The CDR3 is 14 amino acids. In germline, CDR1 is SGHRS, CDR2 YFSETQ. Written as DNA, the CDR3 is TGCGCCAGCAGGGGGAGTCTCGCGGGGGAGACCCAGTACTTC. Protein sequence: CASRGSLAGETQYF.

The CDR3 nucleotides are TGTGCTAGTGGTTTGGTACTGAGTGGGAGAGATGAGCAGTTCTTC. Translation gives CASGLVLSGRDEQFF. The V and J genes are TRBV12-5 and TRBJ2-1, with D perhaps matching TRBD2 (5 bases). CDR3 size: 15 residues. CDR1 and CDR2 (germline): LGHNT, FRNRAP. Trimming took 0 bases from V and 8 from J, leaving 14 bases between them.

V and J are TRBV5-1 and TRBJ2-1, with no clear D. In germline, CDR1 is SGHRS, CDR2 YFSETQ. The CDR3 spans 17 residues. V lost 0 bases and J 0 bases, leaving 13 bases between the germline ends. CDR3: CASSLGGSSNSYNEQFF. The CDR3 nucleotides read TGCGCCAGCAGCTTGGGAGGCAGTAGCAACTCCTACAATGAGCAGTTCTTC.

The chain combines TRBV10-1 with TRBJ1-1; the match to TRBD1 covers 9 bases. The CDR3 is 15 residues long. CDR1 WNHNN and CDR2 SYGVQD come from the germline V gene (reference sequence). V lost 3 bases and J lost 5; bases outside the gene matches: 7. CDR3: CASSDADRGRTEAFF. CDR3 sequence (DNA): TGCGCCAGCAGTGATGCCGACAGGGGGAGAACTGAAGCTTTCTTT.

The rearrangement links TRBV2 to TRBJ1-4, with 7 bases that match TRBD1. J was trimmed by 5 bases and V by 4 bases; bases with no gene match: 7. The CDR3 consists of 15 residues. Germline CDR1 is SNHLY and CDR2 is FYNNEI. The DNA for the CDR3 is TGTGCCAGCAGTGTTGAGGGACAGATAAATGAAAAACTGTTTTTT. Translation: CASSVEGQINEKLFF.

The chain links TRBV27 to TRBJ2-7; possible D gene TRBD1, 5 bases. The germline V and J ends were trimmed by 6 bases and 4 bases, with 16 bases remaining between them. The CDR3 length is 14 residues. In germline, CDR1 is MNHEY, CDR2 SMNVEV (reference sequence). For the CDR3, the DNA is TGTGCCAGCAGGCCCCGTAGGGGCATGTACGAGCAGTACTTC. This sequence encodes CASRPRRGMYEQYF.

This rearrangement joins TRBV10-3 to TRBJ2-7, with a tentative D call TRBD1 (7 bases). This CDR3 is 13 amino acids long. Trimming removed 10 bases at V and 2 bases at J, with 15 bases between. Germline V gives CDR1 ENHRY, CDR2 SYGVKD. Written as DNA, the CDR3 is TGTGCCACCAGGGGGACGGGAGCCTACGAGCAGTACTTC. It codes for CATRGTGAYEQYF.

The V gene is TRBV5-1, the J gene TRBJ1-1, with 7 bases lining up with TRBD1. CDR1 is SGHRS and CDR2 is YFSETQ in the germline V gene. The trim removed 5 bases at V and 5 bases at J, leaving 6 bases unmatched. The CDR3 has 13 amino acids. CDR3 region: CASRKGADTEAFF. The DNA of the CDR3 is TGCGCCAGCAGAAAGGGGGCCGATACTGAAGCTTTCTTT.

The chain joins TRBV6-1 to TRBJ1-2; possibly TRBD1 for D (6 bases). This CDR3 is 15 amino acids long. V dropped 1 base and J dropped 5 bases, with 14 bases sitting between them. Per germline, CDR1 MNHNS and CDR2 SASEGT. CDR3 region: CASSEVLGQSYGYTF. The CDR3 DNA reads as TGTGCCAGCAGTGAAGTTTTGGGACAATCGTATGGCTACACCTTC.